The next 8 T cell receptor beta chains were all read from a single sample in a study of blood T cell repertoires in COVID-19. Profiling relied on immunoSEQ multiplex PCR, and the TCRdb table lists in-frame clones only, not all of them. The profile shows some 87,000 clones, roughly four fifths of them singletons. Sequencing was done on a sample of peripheral blood. Receptor source: a human donor in a cohort sampled during active COVID-19.

This chain uses TRBV20-1 with TRBJ2-1, with 8 bases lining up with TRBD2. This CDR3 comprises 14 residues. V shed 3 bases and J 2 bases; nucleotides not matched to a gene: 3. Germline V gene data show CDR1 as DFQATT and CDR2 as SNEGSKA (reference sequence). This CDR3 is CSASSGLAYNEQFF. The CDR3 region has the DNA TGCAGTGCTAGTTCGGGACTAGCCTACAATGAGCAGTTCTTC.

The CDR3 region is CAISEGQGYQPQHF. The CDR3 region has the DNA TGTGCCATCAGTGAGGGACAGGGGTATCAGCCCCAGCATTTT. V usage is TRBV10-3 and J usage is TRBJ1-5, with 9 bases identical to TRBD1. V was clipped by 2 bases and J by 5 bases; unmatched bases: 1. Per germline, CDR1 ENHRY and CDR2 SYGVKD. This CDR3 is built from 14 residues.

The V and J genes are TRBV7-8 and TRBJ1-2; TRBD1 is a possible D gene (6 bases). Trimming took 1 base from V and 4 from J, leaving 13 bases between them. CDR1 is SGHVS and CDR2 is FQNEAQ in the germline V gene. The CDR3 contains 15 residues. The CDR3 nucleotides read TGTGCCAGCAGCTTAGTGGGGGGGCAGGGCTATGGCTACACCTTC. Protein: CASSLVGGQGYGYTF. The whole variable domain, filled in from reference TRBV7-8 and TRBJ1-2, reads GAGVSQSPRYKVAKRGQDVALRCDPISGHVSLFWYQQALGQGPEFLTYFQNEAQLDKSGLPSDRFFAERPEGSVSTLKIQRTQQEDSAVYLCASSLVGGQGYGYTFGSGTRLTVV.

V and J are TRBV7-2 and TRBJ2-4; possible D gene TRBD1, 6 bases. The CDR3 runs to 16 residues. The germline V and J ends were trimmed by 6 bases and 1 base, with 16 bases remaining between them. CDR1 is SGHTA and CDR2 is FQGNSA in the germline V gene. The CDR3 reads CASSEQGPRAKNIQYF. For the CDR3, the DNA is TGTGCCAGCAGTGAACAGGGACCGAGGGCCAAAAACATTCAGTACTTC.

The J gene is TRBJ1-2, the V gene TRBV6-5, with TRBD1 as a possible D gene (5 bases). The CDR3 runs 14 residues. Deletions cut 6 bases from V and 4 bases from J, with 15 bases between. Germline-derived CDR1 and CDR2 are MNHEY and SVGAGI. The CDR3: CASRETASPYGYTF. The CDR3 DNA follows: TGTGCCAGCAGGGAGACAGCGTCACCCTATGGCTACACCTTC.

The chain combines TRBV7-6 with TRBJ2-1; 10 positions match TRBD2. The germline V gene encodes CDR1 SGHVS and CDR2 FNYEAQ. This CDR3 is built from 18 residues. Trimming took 1 base from V and 7 from J; bases not matched to a gene: 13. The CDR3 reads CASSLVFPAGGPLNEQFF. The CDR3, as DNA: TGTGCCAGCAGCTTAGTATTTCCAGCGGGAGGGCCCTTGAATGAGCAGTTCTTC.

The chain uses TRBV7-2 and TRBJ1-4, with 10 bases fitting TRBD1. Per the germline V gene, CDR1 is SGHTA and CDR2 is FQGNSA. After removal of 3 bases from V and 7 bases from J, the junction contained 5 bases not matched to a gene. CDR3 length: 15 residues. In DNA form, the CDR3 reads TGTGCCAGCAGCTTTCCGACAGGGGGCTCTGAAAAACTGTTTTTT. This codes for CASSFPTGGSEKLFF.

This chain links TRBV3-1 (or the pseudogene TRBV3-2) with TRBJ2-1, with D tentatively TRBD2 (5 bases). The CDR3 has 14 residues. The germline CDR1 and CDR2 sequences are LGHDT and YNNKEL (reference sequence). V was trimmed by 0 bases and J by 9 bases, leaving 12 bases between them. The DNA for the CDR3 is TGTGCCAGCAGCCAAGAAGGCCGGGCGGGTGAGCAGTTCTTC. It translates to CASSQEGRAGEQFF.